Detailed here is one T cell receptor beta chain. Antigen specificity is unknown. This sample stems from a study of blood T cells in healthy people across ages. Extraction yielded at least 6 micrograms of total RNA per sample. Whole-study findings and limits: Investigators viewed diversity estimates from one million T cells as underestimates, the study reported.

Trimming took 5 bases from V and 8 from J, leaving 19 bases between them. Germline V lookup: CDR1 LNHDA, CDR2 SQIVND (reference sequence). CDR3 length equals 15 residues. Primers used in a second PCR of roughly 7 to 11 cycles were a sample-barcoded 5' primer and a J-beta primer mix. TCRdb re-called the 5' RACE reads with MiXCR, one entry per CDR3 protein. This table holds hundreds of thousands of distinct CDR3 sequences, around a quarter found once. The same sample was also used in a study of T cells of mothers and their children. From that report: Each child gave approximately 3.2 million TCR beta CDR3 reads (each mother, over 9 million). Across the analysis, no persistent microchimeric T cell clones were detected.

Input material: blood. This TCR came from a boy between 5 and 17 years old in good health. V and J are TRBV19 and TRBJ1-5, with D uncertain. The CDR3 sequence: CASSLRSVAGKPQHF. The CDR3 region has the DNA TGTGCCAGTAGTCTCCGGAGCGTTGCGGGGAAGCCCCAGCATTTT.